This T cell receptor (beta chain) was recorded in a study of blood T cell repertoires in COVID-19 (TCRdb year 2020). The study in broad terms: Collaborator samples came from the United States, Italy and Spain and covered acute and convalescent phases of COVID-19. The prospective study material was composed of cDNA or gDNA derived from T cells, B-cell-depleted T cells, or PBMCs. Deeply sampled blood TCRbeta repertoires from subjects exposed to, actively infected with, or recovered from COVID-19 were included in the dataset. The repertoires were released in a freely available public database intended as a resource for research on the immune response to SARS-CoV-2. The samples were drawn from two sources: the first 160 participants of the ongoing ImmuneRACE study, and 950 to 1,500 subjects contributed by 6 global collaborators. A de-identified subject ID, COVID-19 status, age in years and sex were almost always included in the sample metadata. Where available, HLA class I and class II types were taken from metadata supplied by the sample provider and were not determined by assay-based typing.

Broad study findings and their caveats: How much clinical and demographic metadata was included differed by source and by participant, and the metadata was provided uncurated.

Taken from the germline V gene (reference sequence), the CDR1 and CDR2 loops are MNHEY and SMNVEV. Measured from the cysteine to the phenylalanine, the CDR3 is 15 residues long. Kept here is only the CDR3 DNA, which spans 45 bases and is read in frame from base 1. V loses 5 bases of germline sequence and J loses 4 bases, and the interval between the two ends is 17 bases. This clone was observed a single time. Its binding antigen is unknown. No per-base quality is available; no much larger clone lies one base away. One collaborating source in Seattle enrolled patients while the patients were actively infected and followed the patients over time throughout the course of disease. The collaborating institutions used their own protocols to collect whole blood in K2EDTA tubes. Collaborator samples were shipped for TCRbeta analysis as frozen whole blood, isolated PBMCs, or DNA extracted from either sample type.

The immunoSEQ Assay, a bias-controlled multiplex PCR, was used to amplify TCRbeta CDR3 regions from genomic DNA. Per the authors' processing: The number of nucleated cells in each sample was estimated by amplification of reference gene primers within the assay. To quantify the absolute abundance of each unique TCRbeta CDR3 rearrangement, sequence reads were collapsed and filtered. For each sample, productive Simpson clonality was calculated as the square root of Simpson's diversity index over productive rearrangements. Here the immuneACCESS table is served through TCRdb, limited to in-frame sequences with V and J called. Missing clones are a known gap in these copies; in checked studies unresolved V genes cover under half, and the rest lacks a known reason. The V and J calls and clone size come from that table; D and trimming were worked out from the DNA. This sample comprises about 500,000 clones, 89% of them detected only once. The top ten clonotypes cover roughly 1% of the sample.

The sequence was obtained from a man in his late teens or twenties with COVID-19, enrolled during active disease. Material for sequencing was peripheral blood. The rearrangement combines TRBV27 with TRBJ1-2, and the D gene may be TRBD1, 6 bases matching. This receptor carries the CDR3 CASSASTGSGYGYTF. The DNA sequence is as follows: TGTGCCAGCAGTGCGTCAACAGGGTCAGGCTATGGCTACACCTTC.